This TCR beta chain is drawn from a study of vaccination effects on CD4 cells after COVID-19. Study-wide background: Post-vaccine draws lagged the second dose by a median of 72 days. The researchers cultured 1.5 million to 2 million PBMC per well with roughly 11 IU/ml IL-2 and approximately 9.3 ug/ml peptides. Study-level findings and limits: Clones that were induced by infection or by vaccine showed marked contraction late after vaccination.

A word on this clone: No antigen is known for it.

Upon completion of 10 to 11 days in culture, CD4+ T cells were isolated. Two-dose vaccination with either BNT162b2 or mRNA-1273 was given to the participants. Assay: immunoSEQ multiplex PCR; the TCRdb copy retains only in-frame clones and omits some. The sample holds more than 35,000 clones, roughly 72% seen once. The sequencing here drew on CD4+ T cells from PBMCs cultured without peptide, taken after COVID-19 vaccination. The origin of this receptor is a human donor who received a COVID-19 vaccine.

CDR3 sequence: CASSLPGQGKNEQYF. In DNA form, the CDR3 reads TGTGCCAGCAGCTTACCGGGACAGGGGAAGAACGAGCAGTACTTC. The rearrangement uses TRBV5-8 and TRBJ2-7; 10 bases fit TRBD1. The CDR3 extends over 15 amino acids. V was pared by 2 bases and J by 5 bases, with 7 bases of the junction left unmatched. CDR1 SGHTS and CDR2 YDEGEE come from the germline V gene.